The clone carrying this T cell receptor beta chain was picked up a small number of times. Antigen specificity is unknown. This entry belongs to a study of cytomegalovirus exposure and HLA in healthy donors. Across the study: Drawn from HLA-typed donors, approximately 85 million unique TCRs were held in an early data release. Study-level results: The authors later found TCR association rates varying by HLA locus, with DRB1 most and HLA-C fewest. Cytomegalovirus-associated TCR beta chains were listed, numbering 164.

The length of the CDR3 is 15 residues. V gave up 4 bases and J gave up 6 bases; unmatched junction bases: 10. CDR1 is WSHSY, CDR2 SAAADI, per germline. The PCR contained 60 Vbeta and 13 Jbeta primers. The method was immunoSEQ multiplex PCR; TCRdb's version includes in-frame clones alone and lacks a portion of them. The data hold roughly 98,000 clones, with around 73% observed a single time. Material for sequencing was PBMCs. This chain uses TRBV10-2 with TRBJ2-3, with 7 bases identical to TRBD2. This sequence was found in a man in his forties in good health and CMV-seronegative. CDR3 bases: TGCGCCAGCAGTGTTAGCGGGCTTCTGCGGGATACGCAGTATTTT. The encoded protein is CASSVSGLLRDTQYF.